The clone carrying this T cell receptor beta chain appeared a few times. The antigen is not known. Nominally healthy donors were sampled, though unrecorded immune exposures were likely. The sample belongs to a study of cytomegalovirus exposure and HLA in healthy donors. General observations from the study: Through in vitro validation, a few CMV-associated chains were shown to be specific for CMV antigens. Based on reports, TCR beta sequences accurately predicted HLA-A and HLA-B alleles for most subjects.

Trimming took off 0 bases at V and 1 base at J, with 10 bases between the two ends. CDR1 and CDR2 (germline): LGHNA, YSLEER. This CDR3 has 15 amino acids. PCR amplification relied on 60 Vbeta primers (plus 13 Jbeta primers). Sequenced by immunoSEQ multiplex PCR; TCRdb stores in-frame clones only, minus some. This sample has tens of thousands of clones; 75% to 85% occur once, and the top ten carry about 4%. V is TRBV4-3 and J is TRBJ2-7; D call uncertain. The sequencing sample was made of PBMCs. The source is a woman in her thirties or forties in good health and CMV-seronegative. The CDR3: CASSQEPSQSYEQYF. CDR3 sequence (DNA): TGCGCCAGCAGCCAAGAACCTTCACAGTCCTACGAGCAGTACTTC.